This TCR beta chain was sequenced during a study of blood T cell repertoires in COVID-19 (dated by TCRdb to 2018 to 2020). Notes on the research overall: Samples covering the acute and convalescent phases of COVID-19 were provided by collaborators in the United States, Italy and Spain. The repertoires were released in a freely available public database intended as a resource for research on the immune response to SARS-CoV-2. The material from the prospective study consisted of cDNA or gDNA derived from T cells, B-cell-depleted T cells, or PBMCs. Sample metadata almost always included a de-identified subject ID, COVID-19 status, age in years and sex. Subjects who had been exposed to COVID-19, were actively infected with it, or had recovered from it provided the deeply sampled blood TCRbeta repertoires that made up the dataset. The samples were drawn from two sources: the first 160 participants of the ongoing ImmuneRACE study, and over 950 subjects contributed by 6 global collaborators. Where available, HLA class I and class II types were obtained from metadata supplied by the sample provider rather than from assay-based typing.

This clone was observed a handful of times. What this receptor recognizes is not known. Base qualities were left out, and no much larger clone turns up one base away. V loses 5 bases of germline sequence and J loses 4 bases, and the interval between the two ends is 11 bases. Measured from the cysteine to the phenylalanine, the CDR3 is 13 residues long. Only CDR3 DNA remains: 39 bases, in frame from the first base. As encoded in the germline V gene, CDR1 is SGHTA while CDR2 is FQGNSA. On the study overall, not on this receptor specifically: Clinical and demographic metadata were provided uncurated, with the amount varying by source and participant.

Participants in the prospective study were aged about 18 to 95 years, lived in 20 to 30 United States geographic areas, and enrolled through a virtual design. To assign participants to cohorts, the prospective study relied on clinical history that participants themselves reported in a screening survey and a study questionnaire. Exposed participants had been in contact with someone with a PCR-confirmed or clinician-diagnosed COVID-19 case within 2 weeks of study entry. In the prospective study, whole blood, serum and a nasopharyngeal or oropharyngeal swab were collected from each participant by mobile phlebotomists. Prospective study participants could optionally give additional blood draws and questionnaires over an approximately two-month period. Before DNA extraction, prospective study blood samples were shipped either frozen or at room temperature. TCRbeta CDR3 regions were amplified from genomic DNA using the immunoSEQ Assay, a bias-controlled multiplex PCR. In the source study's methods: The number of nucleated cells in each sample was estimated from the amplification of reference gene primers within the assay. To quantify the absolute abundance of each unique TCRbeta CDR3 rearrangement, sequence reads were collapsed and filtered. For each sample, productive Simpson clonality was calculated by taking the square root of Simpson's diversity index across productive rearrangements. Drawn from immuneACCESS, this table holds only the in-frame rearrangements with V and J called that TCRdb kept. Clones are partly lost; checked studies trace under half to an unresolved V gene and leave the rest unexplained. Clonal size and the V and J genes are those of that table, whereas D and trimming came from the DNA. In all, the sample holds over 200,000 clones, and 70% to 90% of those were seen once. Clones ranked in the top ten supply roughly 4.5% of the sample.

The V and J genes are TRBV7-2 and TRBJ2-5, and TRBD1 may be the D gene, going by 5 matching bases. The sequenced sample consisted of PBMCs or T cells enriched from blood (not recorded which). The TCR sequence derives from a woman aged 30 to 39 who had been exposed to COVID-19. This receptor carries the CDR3 CASSQGQGETQYF. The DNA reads TGTGCCAGCAGCCAAGGGCAGGGAGAGACCCAGTACTTC.